This T cell receptor (beta chain) emerged from a study of blood T cell repertoires in COVID-19. Across the study: Samples taken during acute and convalescent COVID-19 were collected in the United States, Italy and Spain. T cells, B-cell-depleted T cells, or PBMCs provided the cDNA or gDNA that served as material.

As handled by the study authors: Amplifying reference gene primers gave estimates of nucleated cell counts. TCRdb keeps only in-frame clones here, not all; method: immunoSEQ multiplex PCR. The DNA was the basis for D and trimming; V, J and clone size are from that table. The sample shows tens of thousands of clones, roughly 72% of them seen only once. Enrolled during active infection, Seattle patients were then followed longitudinally. The V end lost 8 bases, the J end lost 4 bases, and 11 bases lay between the germline ends. The CDR3 sequence is 13 residues long. The germline V gene has CDR1 KGHSH and CDR2 LQKENI.

The TCR comes from a woman in her 70s with COVID-19, enrolled during active disease. The sample comprised peripheral blood. V usage is TRBV18 and J usage is TRBJ2-2; TRBD2 might be the D (5 bases). The CDR3 region is CASREESTGELFF. The CDR3 DNA is TGTGCCAGCCGGGAAGAGAGCACCGGGGAGCTGTTTTTT.